These 22 T cell receptor beta chains were all obtained from the same sample, sequenced in a study of T-cell reconstitution after alpha-beta-depleted transplantation in children (dated by TCRdb to the mid-2010s). Library creation used PCR. Instrument used: Illumina HiSeq 2500. Molecular barcoding was employed in the preparation of TCR libraries, with unique molecular identifiers being used to normalize TCRbeta repertoire quantification. The public sequencing data were trimmed at Q25 with fastp and processed into clonotypes with MiXCR by TCRdb, which kept only in-frame beta chains. Under each unique CDR3 protein, matching rows form one entry showing the most common genes and DNA. The sample includes some 500,000 distinct CDR3 sequences, with around 18% observed a single time. The leading ten clones occupy roughly 3.3% of the sample. The source was PBMCs from the stem cell graft donor, collected from the stem cell graft. These receptors came from a human donor who donated a stem cell graft to a child with acute lymphoblastic leukemia.

This clonotype was seen repeatedly, ten times or more. CDR3 protein: CASSYSTSGAHTDTQYF. CDR3 nucleotides: TGTGCCAGCAGTTACTCGACTTCCGGGGCGCACACAGATACGCAGTATTTT. This chain links TRBV6-5 with TRBJ2-3; D tentatively fits TRBD1 or TRBD2 (5 bases each). The CDR3 sequence is 17 residues long. V dropped 0 bases and J dropped 2 bases, with 15 bases sitting between them. The germline V gene has CDR1 MNHEY and CDR2 SVGAGI.

This clonotype was seen a handful of times. The rearrangement uses TRBV12-5 and TRBJ2-7, with 12 bases aligning to TRBD1. The CDR3 sequence is 16 residues long. Germline-derived CDR1 and CDR2 are LGHNT and FRNRAP. V trimming: 4 bases; J trimming: 4 bases; junction bases outside the gene matches: 8. The CDR3 bases are TGTGCTAGTGGTTCCGGGACAGGGGGCGCAACATACGAGCAGTACTTC. This sequence encodes CASGSGTGGATYEQYF.

This clonotype was counted between two and nine times. This rearrangement joins TRBV20-1 to TRBJ2-1; possibly TRBD2 for D (6 bases). The CDR3 length is 14 residues. Germline V CDR1 and CDR2: DFQATT, SNEGSKA (reference sequence). V was trimmed by 0 bases and J by 9 bases, leaving 15 bases between them. The CDR3 coding sequence is TGCAGTGCTAGAGATCTCGGGAGAGCTGGTGAGCAGTTCTTC. It specifies CSARDLGRAGEQFF.

This clonotype was found a few times. DNA for the CDR3: TGTGCCAGCAGCCCTAGCGGGAAGGGCAAAAACATTCAGTACTTC. It yields the protein CASSPSGKGKNIQYF. The chain joins TRBV7-2 to TRBJ2-4; TRBD2 aligns across 9 bases. This CDR3 is built from 15 residues. The trim removed 5 bases at V and 3 bases at J, leaving 5 bases unmatched. In germline, CDR1 is SGHTA, CDR2 FQGNSA. Using reference TRBV7-2 and TRBJ2-4 for the parts outside the CDR3, the full variable domain is GAGVSQSPSNKVTEKGKDVELRCDPISGHTALYWYRQSLGQGLEFLIYFQGNSAPDKSGLPSDRFSAERTGGSVSTLTIQRTQQEDSAVYLCASSPSGKGKNIQYFGAGTRLSVL.

This clonotype has a handful of counts. The CDR3 DNA follows: TGTGCCAGCAGTACTTTTGCGGGCTATGGCTACACCTTC. It codes for CASSTFAGYGYTF. The chain carries TRBV25-1 and TRBJ1-2; D not resolved. The V end was cut by 5 bases, the J end by 4 bases, with 11 bases between. The V gene's germline CDR1 is MGHDK and CDR2 SYGVNS. The CDR3 consists of 13 residues.

This rearrangement joins TRBV12-3 or TRBV12-4 to TRBJ2-1, with 7 bases matching TRBD2. CDR3 size: 15 residues. The J segment lost 5 bases and the V segment lost 7 bases, leaving 11 bases of the junction unmatched. The DNA of the CDR3 is TGTGCCAGCAAGGAACGGGAGGTAGTCCACAATGAGCAGTTCTTC. It specifies CASKEREVVHNEQFF.

V is TRBV9 and J is TRBJ2-1; perhaps TRBD2 as D (6 bases). V lost 3 bases, J lost 4 bases, and 20 bases lay in between. The CDR3 spans 17 residues. Germline V gives CDR1 SGDLS, CDR2 YYNGEE. The CDR3 bases are TGTGCCAGCAGCGGGGGGGATCGCGGGACCGGTTACAATGAGCAGTTCTTC. Its translation is CASSGGDRGTGYNEQFF.

A few counts support this clonotype. V is TRBV7-8 and J is TRBJ2-3; D assignment may be TRBD1 or TRBD2 (5 bases each). This CDR3 comprises 15 residues. The germline V and J ends were trimmed by 2 bases and 1 base, with 10 bases remaining between them. Germline V gives CDR1 SGHVS, CDR2 FQNEAQ. The DNA of the CDR3 is TGTGCCAGCAGCTTAACGGGACCCCGCACAGATACGCAGTATTTT. Translated, it gives CASSLTGPRTDTQYF.

The chain employs TRBV7-4 and TRBJ2-7, with 10 bases matching TRBD2. After removal of 4 bases from V and 2 bases from J, the junction contained 5 bases not matched to a gene. Germline assignment: CDR1 SGHVT and CDR2 SQSDAQ. The CDR3 extends over 15 amino acids. The CDR3 protein is CASSSFSGRPYEQYF. The CDR3 DNA reads TGTGCCAGCAGCTCGTTTAGCGGGAGGCCCTACGAGCAGTACTTC.

The chain combines TRBV15 with TRBJ2-5, with D hard to call. CDR1 is LNHNV and CDR2 is YYDKDF in the germline V gene (reference sequence). The CDR3 covers 14 residues. V was clipped by 0 bases and J by 0 bases, with 5 bases between them. CDR3 nucleotide sequence: TGTGCCACCAGCAGAGACGCGGACCAAGAGACCCAGTACTTC. This gives the protein CATSRDADQETQYF.

Here the CDR3 DNA reads TGTGCCAGCAGCTTAGCACCGGGACTAGAGACCGGGGAGCTGTTTTTT. Translated: CASSLAPGLETGELFF. The chain is built from TRBV7-9 and TRBJ2-2; 8 bases match TRBD2. V lost 0 bases and J lost 5; bases outside the gene matches: 5. This CDR3 is built from 16 residues. Germline CDR1 is SEHNR and CDR2 is FQNEAQ (reference sequence).

This clonotype came up a few times. The chain is built from TRBV7-9 and TRBJ2-3, with TRBD2 matching over 8 bases. The germline V gene encodes CDR1 SEHNR and CDR2 FQNEAQ (reference sequence). The CDR3 extends over 16 amino acids. V was clipped by 5 bases and J by 4 bases; unmatched bases: 11. The CDR3 DNA reads TGTGCCAGCAGCGGGACTAGAGAAATTGTCCCAGATACGCAGTATTTT. Translating gives CASSGTREIVPDTQYF. The variable domain in full, completed from reference TRBV7-9 and TRBJ2-3, reads DTGVSQNPRHKITKRGQNVTFRCDPISEHNRLYWYRQTLGQGPEFLTYFQNEAQLEKSRLLSDRFSAERPKGSFSTLEIQRTEQGDSAMYLCASSGTREIVPDTQYFGPGTRLTVL.

The chain carries TRBV5-1 and TRBJ2-7; D possibly matches TRBD1 or TRBD2 (5 bases each). Germline CDR1 SGHRS, CDR2 YFSETQ. The CDR3 loop spans 15 amino acids. V was trimmed by 0 bases and J by 3 bases, leaving 13 bases between them. The CDR3 coding sequence is TGCGCCAGCAGCTTGGGCGAAGGGACCCTCTACGAGCAGTACTTC. Translating gives CASSLGEGTLYEQYF.

The chain is built from TRBV29-1 and TRBJ2-1, with 8 bases matching TRBD1. V shed 6 bases, J shed 0 bases, and the junction held 7 bases outside the gene matches. Germline loops: CDR1 SQVTM, CDR2 ANQGSEA. The CDR3 covers 15 residues. The DNA for the CDR3 is TGCAGCGTCCTGGGGGACAGGAGCTCCTACAATGAGCAGTTCTTC. It is translated as CSVLGDRSSYNEQFF.

This sequence joins TRBV19 and TRBJ1-5; D is ambiguous. Germline values: CDR1 LNHDA, CDR2 SQIVND (reference sequence). Trimming cost V 7 bases and J 3 bases, with 13 bases left between them. The CDR3 loop spans 14 amino acids. CDR3 nucleotide sequence: TGTGCCAGTAAGAGGCCAGGTGACAATCAGCCCCAGCATTTT. It specifies CASKRPGDNQPQHF.

V is TRBV7-2 and J is TRBJ2-1, with 12 bases identical to TRBD2. Germline V gene sequence: CDR1 SGHTA, CDR2 FQGNSA. After removal of 2 bases from V and 9 bases from J, the junction contained 5 bases not matched to a gene. The CDR3 runs to 15 residues. CDR3: CASSLRLAGDFEQFF. CDR3 nucleotides: TGTGCCAGCAGCTTAAGACTAGCGGGGGACTTTGAGCAGTTCTTC.

The V gene is TRBV20-1, the J gene TRBJ1-2, with 7 bases aligning to TRBD1. Germline V lookup: CDR1 DFQATT, CDR2 SNEGSKA (reference sequence). There are 13 residues in the CDR3. With V trimmed by 3 bases and J by 3 bases, 4 bases remained unmatched. The CDR3 sequence is CSASSQGDYGYTF. The DNA of the CDR3 is TGCAGTGCTAGTTCCCAGGGGGACTATGGCTACACCTTC.

This chain connects TRBV9 to TRBJ2-2; D gene ambiguous. The CDR3 runs to 15 residues. Germline V gene lookup returns CDR1 SGDLS and CDR2 YYNGEE. The V and J ends lost 1 base and 0 bases respectively, with 7 bases between them. The CDR3 sequence is CASSVKLSNTGELFF. The CDR3 DNA reads as TGTGCCAGCAGCGTAAAACTTTCGAACACCGGGGAGCTGTTTTTT.

This rearrangement joins TRBV2 to TRBJ2-7; TRBD1 aligns across 9 bases. Trimming at V came to 6 bases and at J to 6 bases, leaving 9 bases not matched to a gene. This CDR3 region has 14 residues. Germline values: CDR1 SNHLY, CDR2 FYNNEI. The CDR3 loop reads CASSWGQGPSEQYF. The CDR3 DNA is TGTGCCAGCAGCTGGGGACAGGGCCCCTCCGAGCAGTACTTC.

The J gene is TRBJ2-7, the V gene TRBV6-4; the D is unclear. The CDR3 consists of 13 residues. The germline CDR1 and CDR2 sequences are MRHNA and SNTAGT. V dropped 6 bases and J dropped 3 bases, with 12 bases sitting between them. CDR3 amino acids: CASRPSVLYEQYF. The CDR3, as DNA: TGTGCCAGCAGGCCGAGCGTCCTCTACGAGCAGTACTTC.

The V call is TRBV7-2, the J call TRBJ2-7; possibly TRBD1 or TRBD2 for D (5 bases each). Trimming removed 4 bases from V and 3 bases from J, with 16 bases in between. The CDR3 length is 15 residues. Looked up from germline, CDR1 is SGHTA and CDR2 is FQGNSA. Here the CDR3 reads CASSWGYLADYEQYF. The DNA for the CDR3 is TGTGCCAGCAGCTGGGGGTACCTCGCAGACTACGAGCAGTACTTC. The full variable domain, rest sourced from reference TRBV7-2 and TRBJ2-7, is GAGVSQSPSNKVTEKGKDVELRCDPISGHTALYWYRQSLGQGLEFLIYFQGNSAPDKSGLPSDRFSAERTGGSVSTLTIQRTQQEDSAVYLCASSWGYLADYEQYFGPGTRLTVT.

This clonotype was seen only a few times. J is TRBJ2-1 and V is TRBV12-5; 9 nucleotides align to TRBD2. V lost 2 bases to trimming and J lost 8 bases; unmatched junction nucleotides: 7. CDR1 is LGHNT and CDR2 is FRNRAP in the germline V gene. This CDR3 contains 15 residues. CDR3 bases: TGTGCTAGTGGTTTGATAGGACTAGCGTCACATGAGCAGTTCTTC. Its translation: CASGLIGLASHEQFF.